Listed below are T cell receptor beta chains from one sample, sequenced in a study of a mutant IDH1 vaccine in newly diagnosed glioma. These receptors' antigens are unknown. The table came from immunoSEQ multiplex PCR; TCRdb's copy has only in-frame clones and leaves some out. The data show more than 35,000 clones, with 81% seen just once and roughly 4.5% held by the top ten. The sequences come from PBMCs, collected from a glioma patient whose treatment included an IDH1 peptide vaccine. The receptors here all came from a woman between 40 and 50 years old with glioma. Some clones in this sample may be carry-over from other donors' samples. Both conserved end residues are part of each CDR3. D genes are given only for firm matches. Not every row has a clone size; where given, it reads once, few, many or a size class.

v_call,j_call,clone_size,d_call,cdr3_aa,cdr3_nt
TRBV7-3,TRBJ1-2,.,.,CASSLNRADYGYTF,TGTGCCAGCAGCTTAAATAGGGCAGACTATGGCTACACCTTC
TRBV5-5,TRBJ2-5,.,TRBD1,CASSLGQQETQYF,TGTGCCAGCAGCCTGGGACAGCAAGAGACCCAGTACTTC
TRBV5-1,TRBJ1-2,.,.,CASSLEAVGYTF,TGCGCCAGCAGCTTGGAGGCAGTGGGCTACACCTTC
TRBV6-1,TRBJ2-7,.,.,CASSENLGVEQYF,TGTGCCAGCAGTGAAAATCTAGGGGTCGAGCAGTACTTC
TRBV2,TRBJ2-5,.,.,CASRTWGGETQYF,TGTGCCAGCAGGACGTGGGGCGGAGAGACCCAGTACTTC
TRBV2,TRBJ1-1,.,.,CASGLQPNTEAFF,TGTGCCAGCGGACTGCAGCCGAACACTGAAGCTTTCTTT
TRBV14,TRBJ2-1,.,TRBD1,CASTALWDRGSHEQFF,TGTGCCAGCACGGCCCTTTGGGACAGGGGTTCTCATGAGCAGTTCTTC
TRBV9,TRBJ1-5,.,TRBD1,CASSAGGSFNQPQHF,TGTGCCAGCAGCGCAGGGGGCAGCTTCAATCAGCCCCAGCATTTT
TRBV6-7,TRBJ1-2,once,.,CASSYVDYANYGYTF,TGTGCCAGCAGTTACGTTGATTATGCTAACTATGGCTACACCTTC
TRBV5-5,TRBJ1-1,.,.,CASNLQGRNTEAFF,TGTGCCAGCAACCTACAGGGTAGGAACACTGAAGCTTTCTTT
TRBV6-5,TRBJ1-1,medium-sized,.,CASSYTQGYTEAFF,TGTGCCAGCAGTTACACTCAGGGTTACACTGAAGCTTTCTTT
TRBV7-9,TRBJ2-1,.,TRBD2,CASAPSGGNEQFF,TGTGCCAGCGCCCCTAGCGGGGGGAATGAGCAGTTCTTC
TRBV10-3,TRBJ2-7,.,.,CAIRGGGREQYF,TGTGCCATCAGAGGCGGAGGACGCGAGCAGTACTTC
TRBV13,TRBJ2-1,.,.,CASSLDRQAETDEQFF,TGTGCCAGCAGCTTAGACCGACAGGCGGAGACAGATGAGCAGTTCTTC